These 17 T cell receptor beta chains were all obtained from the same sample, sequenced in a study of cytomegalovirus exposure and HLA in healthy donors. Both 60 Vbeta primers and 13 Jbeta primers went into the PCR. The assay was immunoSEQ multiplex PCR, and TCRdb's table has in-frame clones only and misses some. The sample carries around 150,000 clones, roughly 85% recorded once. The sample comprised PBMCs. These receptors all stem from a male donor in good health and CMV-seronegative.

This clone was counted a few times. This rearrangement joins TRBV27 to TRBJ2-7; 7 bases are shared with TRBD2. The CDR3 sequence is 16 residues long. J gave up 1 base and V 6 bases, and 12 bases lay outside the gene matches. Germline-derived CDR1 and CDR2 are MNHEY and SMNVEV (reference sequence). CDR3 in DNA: TGTGCCAGCAGATCCCCAAGCCAGGGAGGGTCCTACGAGCAGTACTTC. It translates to CASRSPSQGGSYEQYF.

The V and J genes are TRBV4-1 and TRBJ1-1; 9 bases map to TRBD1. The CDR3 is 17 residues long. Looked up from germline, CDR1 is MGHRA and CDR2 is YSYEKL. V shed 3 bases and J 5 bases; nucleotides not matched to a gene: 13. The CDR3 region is CASSHLRDRAPRTEAFF. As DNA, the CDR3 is TGCGCCAGCAGCCACCTCCGGGACAGGGCCCCGAGGACTGAAGCTTTCTTT.

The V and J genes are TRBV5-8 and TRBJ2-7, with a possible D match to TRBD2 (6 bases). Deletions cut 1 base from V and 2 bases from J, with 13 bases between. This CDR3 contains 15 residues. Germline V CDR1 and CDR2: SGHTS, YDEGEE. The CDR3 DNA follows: TGTGCCAGCAGCTTGACCGGGGGTTACCCCTACGAGCAGTACTTC. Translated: CASSLTGGYPYEQYF.

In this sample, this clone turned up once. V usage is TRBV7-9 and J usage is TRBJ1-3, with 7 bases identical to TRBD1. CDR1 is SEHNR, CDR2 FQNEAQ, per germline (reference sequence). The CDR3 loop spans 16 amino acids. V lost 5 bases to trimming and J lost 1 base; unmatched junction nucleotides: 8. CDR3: CASSRTGVGSGNTIYF. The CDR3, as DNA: TGTGCCAGCAGCCGAACAGGGGTGGGATCTGGAAACACCATATATTTT.

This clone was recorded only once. CDR3 amino acids: CASSLYRTEAFF. The CDR3 DNA reads TGTGCCAGCAGCTTGTATCGCACTGAAGCTTTCTTT. The chain is built from TRBV5-6 and TRBJ1-1; D uncertain. This CDR3 has 12 amino acids. Germline assignment: CDR1 SGHDT and CDR2 YYEEEE. V was trimmed by 1 base and J by 4 bases, leaving 5 bases between them. Based on the CDR3 plus reference TRBV5-6 and TRBJ1-1, the full variable domain is DAGVTQSPTHLIKTRGQQVTLRCSPKSGHDTVSWYQQALGQGPQFIFQYYEEEERQRGNFPDRFSGHQFPNYSSELNVNALLLGDSALYLCASSLYRTEAFFGQGTRLTVV.

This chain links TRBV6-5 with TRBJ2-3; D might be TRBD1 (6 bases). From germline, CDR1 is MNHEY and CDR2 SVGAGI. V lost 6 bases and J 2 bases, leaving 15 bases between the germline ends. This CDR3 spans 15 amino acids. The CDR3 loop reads CASRLDRIHTDTQYF. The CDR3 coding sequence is TGTGCCAGCAGATTAGACAGGATCCACACAGATACGCAGTATTTT.

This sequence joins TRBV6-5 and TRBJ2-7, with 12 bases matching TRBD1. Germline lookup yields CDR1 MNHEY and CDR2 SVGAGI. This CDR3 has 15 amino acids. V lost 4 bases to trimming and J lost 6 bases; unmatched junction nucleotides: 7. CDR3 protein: CASSFRDRGLGEQYF. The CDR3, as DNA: TGTGCCAGCAGTTTTCGGGACAGGGGGCTGGGCGAGCAGTACTTC.

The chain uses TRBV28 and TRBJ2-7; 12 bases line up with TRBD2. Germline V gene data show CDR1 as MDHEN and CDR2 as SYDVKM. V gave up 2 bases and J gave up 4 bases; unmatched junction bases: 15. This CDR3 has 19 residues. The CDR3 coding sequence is TGTGCCAGCAGTTTACCTTCCCCAAGGACTAGCGGGGAAACTTACGAGCAGTACTTC. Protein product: CASSLPSPRTSGETYEQYF.

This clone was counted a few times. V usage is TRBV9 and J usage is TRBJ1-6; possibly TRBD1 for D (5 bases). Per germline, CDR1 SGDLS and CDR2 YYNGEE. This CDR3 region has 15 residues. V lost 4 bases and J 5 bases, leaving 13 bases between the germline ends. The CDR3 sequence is CASSTGHTDNSPLHF. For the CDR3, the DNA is TGTGCCAGCAGCACCGGACATACTGATAATTCACCCCTCCACTTT. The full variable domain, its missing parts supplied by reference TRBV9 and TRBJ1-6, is DSGVTQTPKHLITATGQRVTLRCSPRSGDLSVYWYQQSLDQGLQFLIQYYNGEERAKGNILERFSAQQFPDLHSELNLSSLELGDSALYFCASSTGHTDNSPLHFGNGTRLTVT.

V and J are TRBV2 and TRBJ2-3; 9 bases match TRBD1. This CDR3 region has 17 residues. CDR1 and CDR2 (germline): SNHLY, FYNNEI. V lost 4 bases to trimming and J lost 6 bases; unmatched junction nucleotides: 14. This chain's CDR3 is CASSAAGTGWRLDTQYF. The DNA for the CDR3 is TGTGCCAGCAGTGCGGCCGGGACAGGGTGGCGGCTGGATACGCAGTATTTT.

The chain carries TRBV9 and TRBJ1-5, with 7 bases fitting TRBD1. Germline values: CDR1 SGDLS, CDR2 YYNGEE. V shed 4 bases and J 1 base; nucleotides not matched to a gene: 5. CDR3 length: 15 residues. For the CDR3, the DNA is TGTGCCAGCAGCCCCGGGACAGCGAGCAATCAGCCCCAGCATTTT. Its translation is CASSPGTASNQPQHF.

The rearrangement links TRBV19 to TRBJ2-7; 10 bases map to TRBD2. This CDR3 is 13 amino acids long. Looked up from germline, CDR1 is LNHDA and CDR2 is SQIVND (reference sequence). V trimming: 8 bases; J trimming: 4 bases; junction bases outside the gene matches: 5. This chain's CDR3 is CASRLAGDYEQYF. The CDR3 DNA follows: TGTGCCAGTCGCCTAGCGGGGGATTACGAGCAGTACTTC.

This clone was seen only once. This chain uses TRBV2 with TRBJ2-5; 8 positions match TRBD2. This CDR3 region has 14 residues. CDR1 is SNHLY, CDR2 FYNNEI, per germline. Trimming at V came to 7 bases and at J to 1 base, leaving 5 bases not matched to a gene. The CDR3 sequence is CASTAAGGQETQYF. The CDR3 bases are TGTGCCAGCACAGCCGCGGGGGGCCAAGAGACCCAGTACTTC.

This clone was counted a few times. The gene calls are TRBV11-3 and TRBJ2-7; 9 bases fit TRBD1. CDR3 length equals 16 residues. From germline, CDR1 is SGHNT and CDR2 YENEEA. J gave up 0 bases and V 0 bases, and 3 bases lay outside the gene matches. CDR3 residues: CASSLETDRGSYEQYF. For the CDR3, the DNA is TGTGCCAGCAGCTTAGAAACGGACAGGGGCTCCTACGAGCAGTACTTC. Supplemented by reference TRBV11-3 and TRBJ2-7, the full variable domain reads EAGVVQSPRYKIIEKKQPVAFWCNPISGHNTLYWYLQNLGQGPELLIRYENEEAVDDSQLPKDRFSAERLKGVDSTLKIQPAELGDSAVYLCASSLETDRGSYEQYFGPGTRLTVT.

The CDR3 DNA sequence: TGTGCCAGCAGCCCGACAGGGGAGGGCACAGATACGCAGTATTTT. The encoded protein is CASSPTGEGTDTQYF. The rearrangement uses TRBV9 and TRBJ2-3; TRBD1 matches 8 bases. V lost 4 bases, J lost 1 base, and 5 bases stayed unmatched. Per the germline V gene, CDR1 is SGDLS and CDR2 is YYNGEE. The CDR3 contains 15 residues.

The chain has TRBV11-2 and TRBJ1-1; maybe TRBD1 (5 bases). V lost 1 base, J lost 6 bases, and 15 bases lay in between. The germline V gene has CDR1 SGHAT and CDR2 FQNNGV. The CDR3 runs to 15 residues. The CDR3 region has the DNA TGTGCCAGCAGCTTAGTGGGGGGAAGATTGGCTGAAGCTTTCTTT. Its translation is CASSLVGGRLAEAFF.

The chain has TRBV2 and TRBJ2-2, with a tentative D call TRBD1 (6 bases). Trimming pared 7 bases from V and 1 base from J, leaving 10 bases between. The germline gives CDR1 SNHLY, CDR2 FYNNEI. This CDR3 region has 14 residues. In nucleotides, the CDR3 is TGTGCCAGCATGGGACACCTGAACACCGGGGAGCTGTTTTTT. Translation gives CASMGHLNTGELFF.